One sample yielded the 10 T cell receptor beta chains listed below, sequenced in a study of blood T cell repertoires in COVID-19. Sequencing used immunoSEQ multiplex PCR; TCRdb keeps in-frame clones, though not all of them. Of about 170,000 clones in the sample, roughly four fifths were seen once. Material: peripheral blood. The source of these receptors is an elderly woman with COVID-19, enrolled during active disease.

The chain joins TRBV7-2 to TRBJ2-1; 11 nucleotides align to TRBD2. The CDR3 is made up of 19 amino acids. With 3 bases clipped from V and 10 bases from J, the junction kept 20 bases outside the gene matches. Germline CDR1 and CDR2: SGHTA and FQGNSA. CDR3 in DNA: TGTGCCAGCAGCTTCCGGGCTCTAGCGGGGGGACTCCTTGGAGGGGAGCAGTTCTTC. This encodes CASSFRALAGGLLGGEQFF.

The chain combines TRBV9 with TRBJ2-6; D not resolved. The CDR3 sequence is 17 residues long. V lost 0 bases, J lost 1 base, and 11 bases lay in between. Per germline, CDR1 SGDLS and CDR2 YYNGEE. The chain's CDR3 is CASSVEAGLSGANVLTF. DNA of the CDR3: TGTGCCAGCAGCGTAGAGGCAGGTCTATCTGGGGCCAACGTCCTGACTTTC.

CDR3: CASSPRKGQHNEKLFF. Here the CDR3 DNA reads TGTGCCAGCAGCCCCCGGAAAGGACAGCATAATGAAAAACTGTTTTTT. This sequence joins TRBV5-8 and TRBJ1-4, with D perhaps matching TRBD1 (6 bases). The germline CDR1 and CDR2 sequences are SGHTS and YDEGEE. The CDR3 loop spans 16 amino acids. Deletions cut 4 bases from V and 4 bases from J, with 17 bases between.

The rearrangement joins TRBV5-1 to TRBJ2-3; 7 positions agree with TRBD1. With V trimmed by 0 bases and J by 4 bases, 2 bases remained unmatched. Germline-derived CDR1 and CDR2 are SGHRS and YFSETQ. The CDR3 loop spans 14 amino acids. CDR3 in amino acids: CASSLEQGPDTQYF. The CDR3 bases are TGCGCCAGCAGCTTGGAACAGGGGCCAGATACGCAGTATTTT.

This clone showed up just once. The genes are TRBV28 and TRBJ1-2; no firm D call. The CDR3 contains 12 residues. With 6 bases removed from V and 7 bases from J, the gap between germline ends came to 12 bases. Germline assignment: CDR1 MDHEN and CDR2 SYDVKM. CDR3: CASRRAGFGYTF. In nucleotides, the CDR3 is TGTGCCAGCAGGAGAGCAGGCTTTGGCTACACCTTC.

The V gene is TRBV5-1, the J gene TRBJ1-1, with D unclear. From germline, CDR1 is SGHRS and CDR2 YFSETQ. The CDR3 is 14 amino acids. Trimming took off 1 base at V and 0 bases at J, with 7 bases between the two ends. For the CDR3, the DNA is TGCGCCAGCAGCTTGTTCGGAGTGAACACTGAAGCTTTCTTT. This translates into CASSLFGVNTEAFF.

V is TRBV7-2 and J is TRBJ2-7; no reliable D call. The ends were cut back, 4 bases at V and 0 bases at J, with 10 bases in the middle. This CDR3 spans 14 amino acids. Germline-derived CDR1 and CDR2 are SGHTA and FQGNSA. The CDR3 protein is CASSSSRSSYEQYF. The CDR3 coding sequence is TGTGCCAGCAGCTCCTCGCGAAGCTCCTACGAGCAGTACTTC.

The chain carries TRBV21-1 and TRBJ2-7; TRBD1 is the table's D call and was not checked against the DNA. TRBV21-1 is marked as a pseudogene. CDR3 length: 14 amino acids. DNA for the CDR3: TGTGCCAGCAGACCGGGACAGGGGAACTACGAGCAGTACTTC. This encodes CASRPGQGNYEQYF.

CDR3: CASSRTVQETQYF. The CDR3 nucleotides read TGTGCCAGCAGCAGGACAGTCCAAGAGACCCAGTACTTC. This chain uses TRBV6-4 with TRBJ2-5; a weak D match, TRBD1 (6 bases). Trimming took 6 bases from V and 1 from J, leaving 9 bases between them. The CDR3 runs 13 residues. Germline lookup yields CDR1 MRHNA and CDR2 SNTAGT.

This clone was observed a handful of times. The chain joins TRBV5-1 to TRBJ2-5; D may be TRBD2 (6 bases). Germline V CDR1 and CDR2: SGHRS, YFSETQ. Trimming cost V 1 base and J 4 bases, with 8 bases left between them. The CDR3 is 13 amino acids. Here the CDR3 DNA reads TGCGCCAGCAGCTTGATGGGGGGAGAGACCCAGTACTTC. Amino acid sequence: CASSLMGGETQYF.